This T cell receptor beta chain was identified during a study of blood T cell repertoires in COVID-19. Some clones are missing from TCRdb's copy, which holds only in-frame ones; the method was immunoSEQ multiplex PCR. The sample has 140,000 or so clones; around 83% are singletons. Trimming took 10 bases from V and 3 from J, leaving 16 bases between them. Germline V gene lookup returns CDR1 ENHRY and CDR2 SYGVKD. The CDR3 runs 14 residues. The material sequenced was peripheral blood. This receptor was identified in a man aged 55 to 70 with active or convalescent COVID-19. This chain uses TRBV10-3 with TRBJ1-5; D remains unclear. The CDR3 spells CATHSGPVNQPQHF. The CDR3 coding sequence is TGTGCCACGCACTCAGGTCCGGTCAATCAGCCCCAGCATTTT.